A selection of T cell receptor beta chains follows, all from one sample in a study of blood T cell repertoires in COVID-19. Only in-frame clones appear in the TCRdb table, and some are missing; sequencing was by immunoSEQ multiplex PCR. The sample holds 90,000 to 120,000 clones, 70% to 90% seen once. The sample consisted of peripheral blood. All receptors come from a human donor in a cohort sampled during active COVID-19. Each CDR3 is given with its conserved first and last residue. Fields, in order: V gene, J gene, CDR3 protein.

V: TRBV4-1; J: TRBJ2-7; CDR3: CASSPGDEQYF
V: TRBV5-4; J: TRBJ2-2; CDR3: CASGGWSSGELFF
V: TRBV5-4; J: TRBJ2-7; CDR3: CASSNDYNEQYF
V: TRBV27; J: TRBJ2-5; CDR3: CASSPNRLAKETQYF
V: TRBV2; J: TRBJ1-4; CDR3: CASSQVVLEKLFF
V: TRBV7-8; J: TRBJ2-5; CDR3: CASSPQKGLARETQYF
V: TRBV18; J: TRBJ2-6; CDR3: CASSPGGIPLSGANVLTF
V: TRBV7-9; J: TRBJ2-3; CDR3: CASSSMRHTLTDTQYF
V: TRBV14; J: TRBJ2-1; CDR3: CASSQLVPPGQGSNEQFF
V: TRBV10-3; J: TRBJ1-4; CDR3: CAISDNRGNAEKLFF
V: TRBV2; J: TRBJ1-2; CDR3: CARAAAGYTF
V: TRBV2; J: TRBJ1-2; CDR3: CARAVTEIYGYTF
V: TRBV2; J: TRBJ1-2; CDR3: CAILIWDSRYGYTF
V: TRBV6-1; J: TRBJ2-7; CDR3: CASSEWGTELYEQYF
V: TRBV7-7; J: TRBJ2-3; CDR3: CASSSSGSTDTQYF
V: TRBV9; J: TRBJ2-3; CDR3: CASSVQTSGDTQYF
V: TRBV6-2/TRBV6-3; J: TRBJ1-2; CDR3: CASSTAGQGVVGYTF
V: TRBV9; J: TRBJ2-5; CDR3: CASSPDATGGRTQYF
V: TRBV7-2; J: TRBJ2-7; CDR3: CASSLEYTSGAGQYF
V: TRBV11-3; J: TRBJ2-7; CDR3: CASSLVFQGRYEQYF
V: TRBV7-3; J: TRBJ2-5; CDR3: CASSLMEAETQYF
V: TRBV2; J: TRBJ2-1; CDR3: CASSRTGGSYNEQFF
V: TRBV10-2; J: TRBJ2-1; CDR3: CASSDPGQVISYNEQFF
V: TRBV30; J: TRBJ1-5; CDR3: CAWSPGGNQPQHF
V: TRBV5-1; J: TRBJ2-2; CDR3: CASSYHPGNTGELFF
V: TRBV19; J: TRBJ2-2; CDR3: CASSIDRAGTGELFF
V: TRBV4-1; J: TRBJ2-7; CDR3: CASSQRPQLAGGNYEQYF
V: TRBV7-3; J: TRBJ2-1; CDR3: CASSLTGGHNEQFF
V: TRBV6-5; J: TRBJ2-1; CDR3: CASSSAGSEQFF
V: TRBV2; J: TRBJ1-2; CDR3: CASSGVRVRGYTF
V: TRBV12-3/TRBV12-4; J: TRBJ2-3; CDR3: CASSFSGADTQYF
V: TRBV6-5; J: TRBJ1-2; CDR3: CASSTASQGAYGYTF
V: TRBV11-3; J: TRBJ1-1; CDR3: CASSLDRENTEAFF
V: TRBV10-3; J: TRBJ2-7; CDR3: CAISDGDRGDEQYF
V: TRBV11-3; J: TRBJ2-1; CDR3: CASTLGGRGRNNEQFF
V: TRBV2; J: TRBJ1-2; CDR3: CASSVGGRYGYTF
V: TRBV5-4; J: TRBJ2-7; CDR3: CASSLEGDEQYF
V: TRBV27; J: TRBJ1-2; CDR3: CASSPSRETNYGYTF
V: TRBV5-1; J: TRBJ2-7; CDR3: CASSFGGNLPGEQYF
V: TRBV5-4; J: TRBJ2-5; CDR3: CASSHWDSQETQYF
V: TRBV23-1; J: TRBJ1-1; CDR3: CASSQSIAGTGENTEAFF
V: TRBV7-9; J: TRBJ2-7; CDR3: CASRGGAAYEQYF